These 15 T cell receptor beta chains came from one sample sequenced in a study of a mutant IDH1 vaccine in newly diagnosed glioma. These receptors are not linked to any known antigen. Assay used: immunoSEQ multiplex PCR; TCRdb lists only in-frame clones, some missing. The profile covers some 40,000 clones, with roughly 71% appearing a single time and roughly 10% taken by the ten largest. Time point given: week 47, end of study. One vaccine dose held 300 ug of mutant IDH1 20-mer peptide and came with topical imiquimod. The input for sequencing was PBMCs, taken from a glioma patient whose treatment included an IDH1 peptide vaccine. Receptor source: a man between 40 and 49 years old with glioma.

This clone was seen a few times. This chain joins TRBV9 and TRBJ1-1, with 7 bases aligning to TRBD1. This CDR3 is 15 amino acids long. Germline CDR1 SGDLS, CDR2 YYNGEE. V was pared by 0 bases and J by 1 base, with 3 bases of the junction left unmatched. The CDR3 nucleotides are TGTGCCAGCAGCGTAGCGGGGACAGCGAACACTGAAGCTTTCTTT. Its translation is CASSVAGTANTEAFF.

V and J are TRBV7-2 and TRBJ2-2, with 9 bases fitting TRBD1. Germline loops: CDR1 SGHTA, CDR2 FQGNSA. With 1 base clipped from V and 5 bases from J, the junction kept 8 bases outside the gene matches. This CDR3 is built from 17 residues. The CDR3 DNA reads TGTGCCAGCAGCTTAGATATGGGGACAGGGATGACCGGGGAGCTGTTTTTT. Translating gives CASSLDMGTGMTGELFF.

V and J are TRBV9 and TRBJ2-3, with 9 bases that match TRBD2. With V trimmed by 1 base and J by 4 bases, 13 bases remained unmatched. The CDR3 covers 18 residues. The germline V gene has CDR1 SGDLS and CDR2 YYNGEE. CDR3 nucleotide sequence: TGTGCCAGCAGCGTACGAAACCTTAGCGGGAGAGGGGCAGATACGCAGTATTTT. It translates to CASSVRNLSGRGADTQYF.

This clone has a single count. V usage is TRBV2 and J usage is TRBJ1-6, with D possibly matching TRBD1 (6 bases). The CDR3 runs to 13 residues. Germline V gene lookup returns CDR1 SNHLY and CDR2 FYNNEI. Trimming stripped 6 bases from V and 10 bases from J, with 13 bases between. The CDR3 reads CASRDSGRSPLHF. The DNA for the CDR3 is TGTGCCAGCAGGGACAGCGGCCGGTCACCCCTCCACTTT.

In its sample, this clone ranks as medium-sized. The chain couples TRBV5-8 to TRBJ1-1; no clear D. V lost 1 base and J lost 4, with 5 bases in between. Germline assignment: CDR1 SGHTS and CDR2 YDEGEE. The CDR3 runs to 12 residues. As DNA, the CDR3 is TGTGCCAGCAGCTTGCTTGTCACTGAAGCTTTCTTT. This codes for CASSLLVTEAFF.

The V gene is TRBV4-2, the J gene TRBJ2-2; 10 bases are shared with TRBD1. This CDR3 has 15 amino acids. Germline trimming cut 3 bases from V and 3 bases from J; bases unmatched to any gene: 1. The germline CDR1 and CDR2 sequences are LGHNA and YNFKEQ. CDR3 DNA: TGTGCCAGCAGCCACGGGACAGGGGACACCGGGGAGCTGTTTTTT. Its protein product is CASSHGTGDTGELFF.

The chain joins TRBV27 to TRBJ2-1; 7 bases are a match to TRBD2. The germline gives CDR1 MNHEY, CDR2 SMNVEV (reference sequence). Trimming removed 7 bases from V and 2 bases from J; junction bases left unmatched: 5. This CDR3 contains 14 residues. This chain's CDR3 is CASTAGETYNEQFF. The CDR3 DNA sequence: TGTGCCAGCACCGCGGGAGAAACCTACAATGAGCAGTTCTTC.

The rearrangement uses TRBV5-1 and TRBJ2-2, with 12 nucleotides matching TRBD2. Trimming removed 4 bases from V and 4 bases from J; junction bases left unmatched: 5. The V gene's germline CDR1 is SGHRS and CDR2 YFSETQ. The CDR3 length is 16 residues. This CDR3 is CASSRMTSGSTGELFF. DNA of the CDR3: TGCGCCAGCAGCCGTATGACTAGCGGGAGCACCGGGGAGCTGTTTTTT.

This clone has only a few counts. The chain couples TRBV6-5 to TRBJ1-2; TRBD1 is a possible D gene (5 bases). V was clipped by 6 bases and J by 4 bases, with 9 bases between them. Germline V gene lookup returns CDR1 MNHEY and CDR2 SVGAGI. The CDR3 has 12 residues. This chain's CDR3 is CASSRDGYGYTF. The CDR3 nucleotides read TGTGCCAGCAGCCGGGACGGCTATGGCTACACCTTC.

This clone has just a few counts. The CDR3 loop is CASSLGSRGADTQYF. DNA for the CDR3: TGTGCCAGCAGCTTAGGCAGTAGAGGTGCGGATACGCAGTATTTT. This chain uses TRBV11-2 with TRBJ2-3; D unclear. The length of the CDR3 is 15 residues. The germline V gene encodes CDR1 SGHAT and CDR2 FQNNGV. Trimming took off 1 base at V and 6 bases at J, with 14 bases between the two ends.

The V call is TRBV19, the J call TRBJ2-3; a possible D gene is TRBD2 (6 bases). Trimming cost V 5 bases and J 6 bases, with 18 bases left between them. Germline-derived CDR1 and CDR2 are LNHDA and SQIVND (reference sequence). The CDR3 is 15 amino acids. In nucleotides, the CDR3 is TGTGCCAGTAGTGAAGGCCGGGAGAATTGGGATACGCAGTATTTT. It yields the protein CASSEGRENWDTQYF.

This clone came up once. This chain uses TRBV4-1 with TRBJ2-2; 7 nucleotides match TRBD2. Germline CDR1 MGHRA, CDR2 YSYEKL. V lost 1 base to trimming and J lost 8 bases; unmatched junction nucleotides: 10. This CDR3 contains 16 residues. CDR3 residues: CASSQGEASGWGELFF. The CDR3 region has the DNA TGCGCCAGCAGCCAAGGGGAGGCTAGCGGTTGGGGGGAGCTGTTTTTT.

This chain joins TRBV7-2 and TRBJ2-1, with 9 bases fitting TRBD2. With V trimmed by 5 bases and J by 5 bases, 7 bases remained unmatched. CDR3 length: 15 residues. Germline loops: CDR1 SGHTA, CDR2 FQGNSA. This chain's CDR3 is CASSPSGNVNNEQFF. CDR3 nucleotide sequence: TGTGCCAGCAGCCCTAGCGGGAACGTAAACAATGAGCAGTTCTTC.

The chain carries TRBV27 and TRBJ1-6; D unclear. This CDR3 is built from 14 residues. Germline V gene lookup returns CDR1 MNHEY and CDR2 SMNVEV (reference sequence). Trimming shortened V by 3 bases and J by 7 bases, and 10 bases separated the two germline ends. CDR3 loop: CASSLWGQNSPLHF. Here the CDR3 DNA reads TGTGCCAGCAGTTTGTGGGGTCAGAATTCACCCCTCCACTTT.

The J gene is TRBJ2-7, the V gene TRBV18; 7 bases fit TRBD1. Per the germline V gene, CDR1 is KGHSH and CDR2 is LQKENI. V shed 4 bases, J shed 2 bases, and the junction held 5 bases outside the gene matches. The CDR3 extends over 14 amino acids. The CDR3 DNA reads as TGTGCCAGCTCACTCGACAGGGAACCCTACGAGCAGTACTTC. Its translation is CASSLDREPYEQYF.